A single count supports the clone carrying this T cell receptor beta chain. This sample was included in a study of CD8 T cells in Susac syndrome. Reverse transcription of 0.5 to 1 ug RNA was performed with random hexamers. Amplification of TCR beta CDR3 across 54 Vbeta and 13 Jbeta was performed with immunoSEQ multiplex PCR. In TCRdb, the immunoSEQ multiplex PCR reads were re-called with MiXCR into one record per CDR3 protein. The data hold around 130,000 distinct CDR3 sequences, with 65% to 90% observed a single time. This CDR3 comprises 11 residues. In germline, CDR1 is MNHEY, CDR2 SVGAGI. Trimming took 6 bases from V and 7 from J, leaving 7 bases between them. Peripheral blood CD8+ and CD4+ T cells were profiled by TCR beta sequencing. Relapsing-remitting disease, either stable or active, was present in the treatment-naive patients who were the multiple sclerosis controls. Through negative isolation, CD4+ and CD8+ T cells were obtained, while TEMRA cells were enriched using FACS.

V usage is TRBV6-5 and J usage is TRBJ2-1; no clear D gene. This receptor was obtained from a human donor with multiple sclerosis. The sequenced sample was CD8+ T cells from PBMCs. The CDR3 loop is CASSRRNEQFF. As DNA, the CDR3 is TGTGCCAGCAGCAGGCGGAATGAGCAGTTCTTC.